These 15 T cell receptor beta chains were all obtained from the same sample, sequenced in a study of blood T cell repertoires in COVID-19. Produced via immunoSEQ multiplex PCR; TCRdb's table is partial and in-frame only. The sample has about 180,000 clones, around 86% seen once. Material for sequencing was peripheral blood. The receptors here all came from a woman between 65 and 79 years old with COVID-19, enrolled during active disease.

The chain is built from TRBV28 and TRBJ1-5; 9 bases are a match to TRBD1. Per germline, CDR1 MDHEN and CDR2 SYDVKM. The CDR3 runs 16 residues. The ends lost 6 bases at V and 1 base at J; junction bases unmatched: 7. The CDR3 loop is CASRRPGTGSNQPQHF. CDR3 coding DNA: TGTGCCAGCAGACGTCCCGGGACAGGGAGCAATCAGCCCCAGCATTTT.

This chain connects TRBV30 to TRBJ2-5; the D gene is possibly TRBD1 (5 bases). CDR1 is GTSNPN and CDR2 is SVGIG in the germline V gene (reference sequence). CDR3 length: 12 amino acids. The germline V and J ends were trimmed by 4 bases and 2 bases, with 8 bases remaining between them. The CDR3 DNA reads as TGTGCCTGGAATTCAGGGCAAGAGACCCAGTACTTC. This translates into CAWNSGQETQYF.

The CDR3 sequence: CASSPRQPREASPLHF. In DNA form, the CDR3 reads TGTGCCAGCAGTCCGAGACAGCCCCGAGAGGCCTCACCCCTCCACTTT. The chain carries TRBV7-2 and TRBJ1-6; the D gene is possibly TRBD1 (5 bases). Trimming left V 6 bases short and J 10 bases short, with 22 bases between. This CDR3 region has 16 residues. Germline CDR1 reads SGHTA; CDR2 reads FQGNSA.

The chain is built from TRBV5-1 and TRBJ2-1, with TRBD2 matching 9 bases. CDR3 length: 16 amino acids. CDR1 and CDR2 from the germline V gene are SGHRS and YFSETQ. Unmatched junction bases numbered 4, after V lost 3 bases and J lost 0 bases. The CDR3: CASSWGLASSYNEQFF. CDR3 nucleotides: TGCGCCAGCAGCTGGGGACTAGCCAGCTCCTACAATGAGCAGTTCTTC.

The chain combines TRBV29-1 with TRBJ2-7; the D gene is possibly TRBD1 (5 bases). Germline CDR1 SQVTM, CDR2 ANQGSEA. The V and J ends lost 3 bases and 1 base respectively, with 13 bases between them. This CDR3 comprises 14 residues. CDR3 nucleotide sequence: TGCAGCGTTGACGGCAGGGTCTATTCCTACGAGCAGTACTTC. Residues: CSVDGRVYSYEQYF.

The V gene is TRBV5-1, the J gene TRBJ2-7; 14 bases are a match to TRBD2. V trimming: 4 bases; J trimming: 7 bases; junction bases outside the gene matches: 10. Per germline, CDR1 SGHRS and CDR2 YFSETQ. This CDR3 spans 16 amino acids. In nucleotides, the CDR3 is TGCGCCAGCAGCCCCGGGACTAGCGGGAGACCGGGGGAGCAGTACTTC. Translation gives CASSPGTSGRPGEQYF.

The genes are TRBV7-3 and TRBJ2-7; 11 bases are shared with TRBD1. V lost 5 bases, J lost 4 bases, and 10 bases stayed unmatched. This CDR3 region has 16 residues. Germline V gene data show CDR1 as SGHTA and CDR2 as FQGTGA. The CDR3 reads CASSPNAGTGGYEQYF. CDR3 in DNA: TGTGCCAGCAGCCCAAACGCCGGGACAGGGGGTTACGAGCAGTACTTC.

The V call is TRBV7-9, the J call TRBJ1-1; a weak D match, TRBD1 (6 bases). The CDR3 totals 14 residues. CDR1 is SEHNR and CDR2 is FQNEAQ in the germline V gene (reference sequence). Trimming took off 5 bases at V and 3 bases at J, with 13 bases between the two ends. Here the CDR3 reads CASSMDRWDTEAFF. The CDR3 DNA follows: TGTGCCAGCAGCATGGACAGATGGGACACTGAAGCTTTCTTT.

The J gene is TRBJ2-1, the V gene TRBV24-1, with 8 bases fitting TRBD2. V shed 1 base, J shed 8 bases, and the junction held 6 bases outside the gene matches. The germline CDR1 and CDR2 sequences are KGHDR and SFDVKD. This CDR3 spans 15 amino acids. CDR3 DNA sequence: TGTGCCACCAGTGATTTTGCAGCGGGAGAGGATGAGCAGTTCTTC. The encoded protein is CATSDFAAGEDEQFF.

The CDR3 loop is CAISTALGAGGTDTQYF. For the CDR3, the DNA is TGTGCCATCAGTACCGCCCTAGGAGCGGGGGGGACAGATACGCAGTATTTT. The chain recombines TRBV10-3 with TRBJ2-3, with 10 bases aligning to TRBD2. V was pared by 5 bases and J by 3 bases, with 11 bases of the junction left unmatched. CDR1 is ENHRY, CDR2 SYGVKD, per germline. CDR3 length: 17 residues.

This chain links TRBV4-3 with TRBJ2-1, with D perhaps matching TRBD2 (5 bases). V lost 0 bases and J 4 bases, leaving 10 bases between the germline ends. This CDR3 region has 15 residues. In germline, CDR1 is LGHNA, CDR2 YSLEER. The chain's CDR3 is CASSQEGPGYNEQFF. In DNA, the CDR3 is TGCGCCAGCAGCCAAGAAGGGCCGGGGTACAATGAGCAGTTCTTC.

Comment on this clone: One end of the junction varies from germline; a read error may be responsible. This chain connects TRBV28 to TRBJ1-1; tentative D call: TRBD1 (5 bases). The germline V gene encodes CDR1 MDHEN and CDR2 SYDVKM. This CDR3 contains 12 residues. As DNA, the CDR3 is TGTGCCAGTAGTTCAGGGTACACTGAAGCTTTCTTT. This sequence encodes CASSSGYTEAFF. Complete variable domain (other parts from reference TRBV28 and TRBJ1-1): DVKVTQSSRYLVKRTGEKVFLECVQDMDHENMFWYRQDPGLGLRLIYFSYDVKMKEKGDIPEGYSVSREKKERFSLILESASTNQTSMYLCASSSGYTEAFFGQGTRLTVV.

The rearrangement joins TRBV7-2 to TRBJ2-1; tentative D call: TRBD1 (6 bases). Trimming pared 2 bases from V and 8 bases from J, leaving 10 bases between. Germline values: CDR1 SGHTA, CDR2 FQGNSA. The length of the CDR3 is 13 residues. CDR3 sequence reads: CASSLSRGDEQFF. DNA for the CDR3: TGTGCCAGCAGCTTAAGCAGGGGCGATGAGCAGTTCTTC.

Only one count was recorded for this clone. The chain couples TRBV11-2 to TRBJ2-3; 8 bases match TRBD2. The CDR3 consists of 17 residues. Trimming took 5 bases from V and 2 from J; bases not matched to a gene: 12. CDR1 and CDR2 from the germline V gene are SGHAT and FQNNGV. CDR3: CASSPRPGRDPTDTQYF. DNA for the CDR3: TGTGCCAGCAGCCCTCGCCCCGGGAGGGACCCCACAGATACGCAGTATTTT.

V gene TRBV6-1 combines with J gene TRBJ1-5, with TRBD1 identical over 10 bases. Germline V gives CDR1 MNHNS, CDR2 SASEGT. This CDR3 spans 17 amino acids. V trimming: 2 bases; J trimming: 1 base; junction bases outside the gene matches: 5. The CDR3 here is CASSERGQGLSNQPQHF. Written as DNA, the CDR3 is TGTGCCAGCAGTGAAAGGGGACAGGGGCTAAGCAATCAGCCCCAGCATTTT.